Below are 8 T cell receptor beta chains sequenced from a single sample in a study of T cell responses to AZD1222 COVID-19 vaccine. Data came from immunoSEQ multiplex PCR; TCRdb stores just in-frame clones and leaves some out. This table holds more than 100,000 clones, approximately 90% found once. The sample was peripheral blood, taken on day 0 of AZD1222 vaccination. These TCRs come from an adult in good health.

This chain joins TRBV5-1 and TRBJ2-3, with TRBD2 as a possible D gene (5 bases). V dropped 4 bases and J dropped 6 bases, with 18 bases sitting between them. The CDR3 is 15 amino acids. The germline V gene has CDR1 SGHRS and CDR2 YFSETQ. CDR3 nucleotide sequence: TGCGCCAGCAGCCGCGGGCTAGTGGATCCGGATACGCAGTATTTT. It translates to CASSRGLVDPDTQYF.

With regard to this clone: Other DNA sequences in the same sample also yield this CDR3. The genes are TRBV5-1 and TRBJ1-1, with a tentative D call TRBD1 (5 bases). CDR3 length equals 14 residues. With 4 bases removed from V and 1 base from J, the gap between germline ends came to 11 bases. CDR1 is SGHRS and CDR2 is YFSETQ in the germline V gene. For the CDR3, the DNA is TGCGCCAGCAGCCTTGGACACCCGAACACTGAAGCTTTCTTT. Protein sequence: CASSLGHPNTEAFF.

This rearrangement joins TRBV10-3 to TRBJ2-5; no firm D call. The CDR3 runs to 14 residues. Trimming removed 0 bases from V and 5 bases from J, with 10 bases in between. The germline V gene encodes CDR1 ENHRY and CDR2 SYGVKD. This chain's CDR3 is CAISESPAGETQYF. CDR3 in DNA: TGTGCCATCAGTGAGTCTCCAGCCGGGGAGACCCAGTACTTC.

J is TRBJ1-2 and V is TRBV10-2; D remains ambiguous. The CDR3 is 13 amino acids. Trimming removed 2 bases at V and 7 bases at J, with 11 bases between. Germline V gives CDR1 WSHSY, CDR2 SAAADI. CDR3 loop: CASSEGSPRGYTF. In DNA form, the CDR3 reads TGCGCCAGCAGTGAGGGTTCTCCGCGTGGCTACACCTTC.

The chain combines TRBV6-5 with TRBJ1-3, with no clear D. Trimming shortened V by 8 bases and J by 0 bases, and 11 bases separated the two germline ends. Per the germline V gene, CDR1 is MNHEY and CDR2 is SVGAGI. CDR3 length: 14 amino acids. CDR3 sequence reads: CASEHTFSGNTIYF. The CDR3 region has the DNA TGTGCCAGCGAACACACGTTCTCTGGAAACACCATATATTTT.

The chain couples TRBV19 to TRBJ1-3; D is perhaps TRBD1 (5 bases). Trimming stripped 8 bases from V and 2 bases from J, with 16 bases between. This CDR3 has 15 residues. CDR1 and CDR2 (germline): LNHDA, SQIVND (reference sequence). The chain's CDR3 is CASSSSGGAGNTIYF. CDR3 in DNA: TGTGCCAGTTCATCATCGGGGGGGGCTGGAAACACCATATATTTT. The complete variable domain, with remaining parts taken from reference TRBV19 and TRBJ1-3, reads DGGITQSPKYLFRKEGQNVTLSCEQNLNHDAMYWYRQDPGQGLRLIYYSQIVNDFQKGDIAEGYSVSREKKESFPLTVTSAQKNPTAFYLCASSSSGGAGNTIYFGEGSWLTVV.

The chain couples TRBV28 to TRBJ1-3, with 8 bases matching TRBD1. V shed 4 bases and J 4 bases; nucleotides not matched to a gene: 9. This CDR3 comprises 16 residues. CDR1 and CDR2 (germline): MDHEN, SYDVKM. The CDR3 nucleotides read TGTGCCAGCAGTTCAACTTCGGACAGGGCCGGAAACACCATATATTTT. The encoded protein is CASSSTSDRAGNTIYF.

J is TRBJ2-3 and V is TRBV12-5; the match to TRBD1 covers 8 bases. Looked up from germline, CDR1 is LGHNT and CDR2 is FRNRAP. The CDR3 has 15 residues. The junction had 5 bases not matched to a gene; V was cut back by 1 base and J by 5 bases. The CDR3 sequence is CASGLGQGARDTQYF. CDR3 in DNA: TGTGCTAGTGGTTTGGGGCAGGGGGCGCGAGATACGCAGTATTTT.